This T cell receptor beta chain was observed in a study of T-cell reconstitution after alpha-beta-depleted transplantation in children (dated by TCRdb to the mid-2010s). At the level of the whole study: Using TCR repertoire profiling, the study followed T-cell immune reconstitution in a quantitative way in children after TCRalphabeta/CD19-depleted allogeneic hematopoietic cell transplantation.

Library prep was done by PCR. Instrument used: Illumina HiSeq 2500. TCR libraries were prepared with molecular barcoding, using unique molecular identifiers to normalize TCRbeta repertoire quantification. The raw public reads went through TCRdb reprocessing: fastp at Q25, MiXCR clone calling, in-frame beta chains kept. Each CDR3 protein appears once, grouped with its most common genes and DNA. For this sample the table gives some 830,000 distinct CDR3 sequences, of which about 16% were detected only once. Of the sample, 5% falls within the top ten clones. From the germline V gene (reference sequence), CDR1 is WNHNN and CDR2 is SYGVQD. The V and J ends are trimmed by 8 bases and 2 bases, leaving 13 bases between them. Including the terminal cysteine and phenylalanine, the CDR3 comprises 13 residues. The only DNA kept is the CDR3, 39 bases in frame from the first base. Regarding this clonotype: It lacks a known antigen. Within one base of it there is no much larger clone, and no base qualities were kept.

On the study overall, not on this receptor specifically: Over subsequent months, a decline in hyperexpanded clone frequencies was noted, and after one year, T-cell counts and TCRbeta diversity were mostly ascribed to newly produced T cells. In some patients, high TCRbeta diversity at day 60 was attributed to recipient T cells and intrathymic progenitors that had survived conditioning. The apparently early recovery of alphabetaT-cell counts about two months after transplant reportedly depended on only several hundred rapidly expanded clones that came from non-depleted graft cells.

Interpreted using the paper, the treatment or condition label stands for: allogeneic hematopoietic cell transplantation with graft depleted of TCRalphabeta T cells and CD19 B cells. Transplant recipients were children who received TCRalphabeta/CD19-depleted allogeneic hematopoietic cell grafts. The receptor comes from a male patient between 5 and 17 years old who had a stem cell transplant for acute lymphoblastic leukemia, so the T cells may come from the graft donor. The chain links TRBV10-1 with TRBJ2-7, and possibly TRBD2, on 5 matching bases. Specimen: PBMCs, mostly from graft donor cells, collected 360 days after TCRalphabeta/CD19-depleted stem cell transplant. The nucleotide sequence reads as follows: TGCGCCAGCCGCAGAGAGGGTACCTACGAGCAGTACTTC. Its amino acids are CASRREGTYEQYF.